This T cell receptor beta chain was sequenced in a study of T cell responses to AZD1222 COVID-19 vaccine. About this clone: What it binds is not known.

Germline V CDR1 and CDR2: SGHNT, YYREEE (reference sequence). The J segment lost 7 bases and the V segment lost 9 bases, leaving 10 bases of the junction unmatched. There are 15 residues in the CDR3. Study findings and constraints: Repertoires in all cases were sampled only once the peak T cell response had passed. Most donors were white British, females outnumbered males, and clonal diversity was possibly underestimated. Distributed over spike, vaccine-associated CD4 TCRs predominated at 160-218 and 743-854. Spike-specific TCR breadth and depth were elevated following two AZD1222 doses.

Sequencing was performed with immunoSEQ multiplex PCR; in TCRdb, only in-frame clones are kept and a portion is missing. The repertoire holds roughly 99,000 clones, with around nine tenths as singletons. The chain recombines TRBV5-4 with TRBJ2-2; TRBD1 matches 12 bases. The specimen comprised peripheral blood, sampled 28 days after the second AZD1222 dose. This TCR came from an adult who received the AZD1222 COVID-19 vaccine. CDR3 sequence reads: CAIPVGTGGNGELFF. The CDR3 DNA sequence: TGTGCCATCCCCGTGGGGACAGGGGGCAACGGGGAGCTGTTTTTT.